This TCR beta chain was recovered during a study of early T cells in non-severe SARS-CoV-2 infection. This clonotype was observed at least ten times. Individual cDNA molecules each received unique molecular identifiers attached to them. One entry per CDR3 protein, called by TCRdb with MiXCR from the 5' RACE reads. The table lists more than 45,000 distinct CDR3 sequences, approximately 13% of them singletons. Looked up from germline, CDR1 is LGHDT and CDR2 is YNNKEL (reference sequence). This CDR3 is built from 17 residues. V shed 0 bases and J shed 0 bases, with 13 bases lying between them. V and J are TRBV3-1 and TRBJ2-3; D unresolved. The material sequenced was whole blood. This sequence originates from an adult who was a healthcare worker with PCR-confirmed SARS-CoV-2 infection or an uninfected control (not recorded which). The CDR3: CASSQESVARSTDTQYF. The CDR3, as DNA: TGTGCCAGCAGCCAAGAATCTGTCGCCCGGAGCACAGATACGCAGTATTTT.